This T cell receptor beta chain was captured by sequencing in a study of blood T cells in healthy people across ages. Study-level points and caveats: The CMV status of each donor remained undetermined, and this could have confounded shifts in expanded clonotypes. Unsorted PBMC input precluded a conclusive naive versus antigen-experienced comparison.

PBMCs, at least 7 million per sample, were isolated. PCR was performed a second time for about 7 to 12 cycles using a sample-barcoded 5' primer and a J-beta primer mix. A 12-random-nucleotide template-switch adaptor tagged each cDNA molecule. TCRdb re-analysed the 5' RACE reads in MiXCR, keeping a single row per CDR3 protein. This sample has 1.5 million to 2 million distinct CDR3 sequences, with approximately 50% found just once. This clonotype was detected a few times. Its specificity is not known. CDR3 length: 15 amino acids. Germline lookup yields CDR1 LGHNA and CDR2 YSLEER. V dropped 4 bases and J dropped 2; count of bases not matched to a gene: 8.

The sequencing input was blood. The origin of this receptor is a woman aged 35 to 49 in good health. The chain recombines TRBV4-3 with TRBJ2-7; 7 nucleotides match TRBD1. The CDR3 protein is CASSPSTGSPYEQYF. As DNA, the CDR3 is TGCGCCAGCAGCCCCTCGACAGGGTCCCCCTACGAGCAGTACTTC.